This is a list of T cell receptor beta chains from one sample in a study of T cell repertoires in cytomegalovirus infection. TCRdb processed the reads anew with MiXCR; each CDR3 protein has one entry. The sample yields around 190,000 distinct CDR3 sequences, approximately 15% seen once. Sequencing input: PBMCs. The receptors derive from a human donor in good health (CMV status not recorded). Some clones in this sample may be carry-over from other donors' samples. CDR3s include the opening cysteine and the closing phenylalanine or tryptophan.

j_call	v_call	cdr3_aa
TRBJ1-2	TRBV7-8	CASSPVGRTNYGYTF
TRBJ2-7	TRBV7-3	CASSFSGTGYEQYF
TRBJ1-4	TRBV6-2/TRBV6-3	CASSLTGTDEKLFF
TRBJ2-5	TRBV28	CASSPGQRQETQYF
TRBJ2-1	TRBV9	CASSARRGEYNEQFF
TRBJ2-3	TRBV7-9	CASRARTNHRTDTQYF
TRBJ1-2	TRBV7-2	CASSSDRVYGYTF
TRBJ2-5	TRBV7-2	CASSLGPGLQETQYF
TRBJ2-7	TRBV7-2	CASSFRGGMNSYEQYF
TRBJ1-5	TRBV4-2	CASSQGSNSNQPQHF
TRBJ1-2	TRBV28	CASSPPKGGHGYTF
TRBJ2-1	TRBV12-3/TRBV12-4	CASSRLAGGLIYNEQFF
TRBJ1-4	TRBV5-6	CASSFRSTNEKLFF
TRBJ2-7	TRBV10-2	CASSEWGASSYEQYF
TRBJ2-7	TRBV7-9	CASSLPRQPYEQYF
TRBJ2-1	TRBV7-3	CASSHSGSAYNEQFF
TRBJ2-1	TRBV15	CATSRWDRDEQFF
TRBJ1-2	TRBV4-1	CASSQDAGTGRRDYGYTF